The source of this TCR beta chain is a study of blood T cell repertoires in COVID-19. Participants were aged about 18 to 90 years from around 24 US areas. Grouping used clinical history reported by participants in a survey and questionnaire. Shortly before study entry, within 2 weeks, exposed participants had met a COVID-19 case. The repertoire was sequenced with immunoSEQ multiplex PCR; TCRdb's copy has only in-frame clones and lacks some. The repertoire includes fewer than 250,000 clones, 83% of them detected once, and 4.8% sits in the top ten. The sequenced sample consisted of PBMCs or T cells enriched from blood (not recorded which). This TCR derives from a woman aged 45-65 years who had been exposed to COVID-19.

The CDR3 loop reads CASSLDRVSTEAFF. The CDR3, as DNA: TGTGCCAGCAGCCTGGACAGGGTCAGCACTGAAGCTTTCTTT. V gene TRBV2 combines with J gene TRBJ1-1; TRBD1 matches 8 bases. CDR3 length: 14 residues. Germline assignment: CDR1 SNHLY and CDR2 FYNNEI. V was pared by 6 bases and J by 4 bases, with 7 bases of the junction left unmatched.